The T cell receptor (beta chain) described here comes from a study of cytomegalovirus exposure and HLA in healthy donors. Study-wide results and limits: Investigators reported 164 TCR beta chains as tied to cytomegalovirus.

For this clone: Its antigen remains unidentified.

Repertoires were generated with immunoSEQ multiplex PCR, while TCRdb's copy carries only in-frame clones and drops some. The data show 70,000 or so clones, with roughly nine tenths seen just once and about 3% held by the top ten. This CDR3 is 14 amino acids long. Germline CDR1 MDHEN, CDR2 SYDVKM. After removal of 4 bases from V and 6 bases from J, the junction contained 6 bases not matched to a gene. The donors were part of the validation cohort, which consisted of more than 90 subjects and was separate from the first cohort of 666 subjects. Sequenced: PBMCs. This TCR came from a man aged 18 to 30 in good health and CMV-seronegative. This chain uses TRBV28 with TRBJ1-3; 7 bases agree with TRBD1. The CDR3 here is CASSYDRVSNTIYF. In DNA, the CDR3 is TGTGCCAGCAGTTACGACAGGGTATCAAACACCATATATTTT.